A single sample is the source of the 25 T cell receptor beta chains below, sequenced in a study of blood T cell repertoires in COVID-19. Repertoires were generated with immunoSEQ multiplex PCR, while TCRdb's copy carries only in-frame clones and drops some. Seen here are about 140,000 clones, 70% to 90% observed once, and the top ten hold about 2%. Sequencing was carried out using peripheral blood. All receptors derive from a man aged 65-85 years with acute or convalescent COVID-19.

The CDR3 loop is CATQTGGRFGELFF. CDR3 bases: TGTGCCACACAGACAGGGGGTAGGTTCGGGGAGCTGTTTTTT. This sequence joins TRBV24-1 and TRBJ2-2, with 9 bases aligning to TRBD1. The CDR3 is 14 residues long. Germline values: CDR1 KGHDR, CDR2 SFDVKD. Germline trimming cut 10 bases from V and 7 bases from J; bases unmatched to any gene: 9.

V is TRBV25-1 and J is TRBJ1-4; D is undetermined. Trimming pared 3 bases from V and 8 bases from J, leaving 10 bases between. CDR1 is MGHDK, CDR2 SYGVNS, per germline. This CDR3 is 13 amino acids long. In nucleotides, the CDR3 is TGTGCCAGCAGTGATAGAGGGCAAGAAAAACTGTTTTTT. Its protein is CASSDRGQEKLFF.

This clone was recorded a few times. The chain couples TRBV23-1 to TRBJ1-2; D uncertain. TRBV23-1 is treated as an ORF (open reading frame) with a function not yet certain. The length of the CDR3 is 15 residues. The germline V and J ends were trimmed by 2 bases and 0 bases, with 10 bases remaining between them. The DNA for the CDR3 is TGCGCCAGCAGTCAACCGAGGGTTTCTAACTATGGCTACACCTTC. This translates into CASSQPRVSNYGYTF.

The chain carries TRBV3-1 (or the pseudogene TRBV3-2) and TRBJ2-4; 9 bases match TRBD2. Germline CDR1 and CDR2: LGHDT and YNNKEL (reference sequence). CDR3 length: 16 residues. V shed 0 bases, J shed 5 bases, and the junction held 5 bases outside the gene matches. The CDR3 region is CASSQDGGRAQNIQYF. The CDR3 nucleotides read TGTGCCAGCAGCCAAGACGGCGGGAGGGCCCAAAACATTCAGTACTTC.

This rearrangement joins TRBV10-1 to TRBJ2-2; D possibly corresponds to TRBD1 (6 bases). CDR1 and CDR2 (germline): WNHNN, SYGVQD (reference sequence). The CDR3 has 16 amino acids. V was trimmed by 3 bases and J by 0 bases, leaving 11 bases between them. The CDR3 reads CASSEAGGANTGELFF. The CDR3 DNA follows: TGCGCCAGCAGTGAAGCTGGGGGCGCGAACACCGGGGAGCTGTTTTTT.

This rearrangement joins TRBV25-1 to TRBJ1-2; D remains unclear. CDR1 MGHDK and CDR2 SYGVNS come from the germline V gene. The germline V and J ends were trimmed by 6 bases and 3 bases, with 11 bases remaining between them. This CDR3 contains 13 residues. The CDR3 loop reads CASRDTQYYGYTF. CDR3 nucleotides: TGTGCCAGCAGAGACACGCAGTACTATGGCTACACCTTC.

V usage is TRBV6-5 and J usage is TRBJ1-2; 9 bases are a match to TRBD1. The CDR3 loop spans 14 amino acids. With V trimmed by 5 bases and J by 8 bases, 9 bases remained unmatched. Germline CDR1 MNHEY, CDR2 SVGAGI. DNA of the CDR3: TGTGCCAGCAGTCGGACCGGGACAGGGTCCGGCTACACCTTC. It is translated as CASSRTGTGSGYTF.

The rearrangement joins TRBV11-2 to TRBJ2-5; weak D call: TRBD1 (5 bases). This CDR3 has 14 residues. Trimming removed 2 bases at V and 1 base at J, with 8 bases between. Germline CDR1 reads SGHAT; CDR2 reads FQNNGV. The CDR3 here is CASSLQGLQETQYF. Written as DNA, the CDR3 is TGTGCCAGCAGCTTACAGGGTCTCCAAGAGACCCAGTACTTC. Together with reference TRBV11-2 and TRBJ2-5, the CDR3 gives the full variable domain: EAGVAQSPRYKIIEKRQSVAFWCNPISGHATLYWYQQILGQGPKLLIQFQNNGVVDDSQLPKDRFSAERLKGVDSTLKIQPAKLEDSAVYLCASSLQGLQETQYFGPGTRLLVL.

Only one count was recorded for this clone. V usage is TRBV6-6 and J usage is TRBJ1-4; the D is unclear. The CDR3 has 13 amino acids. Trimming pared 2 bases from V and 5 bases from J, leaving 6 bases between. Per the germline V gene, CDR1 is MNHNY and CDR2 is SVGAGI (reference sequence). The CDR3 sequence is CASSYQVNEKLFF. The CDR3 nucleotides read TGTGCCAGCAGTTACCAGGTGAATGAAAAACTGTTTTTT.

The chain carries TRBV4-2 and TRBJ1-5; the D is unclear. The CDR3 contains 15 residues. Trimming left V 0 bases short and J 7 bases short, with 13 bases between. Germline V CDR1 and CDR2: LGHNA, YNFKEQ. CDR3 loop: CASSQESMSNQPQHF. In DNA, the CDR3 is TGTGCCAGCAGCCAAGAAAGTATGTCTAACCAGCCCCAGCATTTT.

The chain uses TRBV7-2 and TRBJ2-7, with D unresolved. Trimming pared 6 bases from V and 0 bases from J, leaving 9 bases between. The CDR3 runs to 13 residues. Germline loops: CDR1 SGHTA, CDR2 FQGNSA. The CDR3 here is CASRQSASYEQYF. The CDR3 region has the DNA TGTGCCAGCAGACAATCCGCCTCCTACGAGCAGTACTTC.

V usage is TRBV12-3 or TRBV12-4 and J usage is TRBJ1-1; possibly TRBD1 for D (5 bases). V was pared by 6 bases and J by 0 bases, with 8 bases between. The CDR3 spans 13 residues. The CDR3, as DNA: TGTGCCAGCAGGGGACTGATGAACACTGAAGCTTTCTTT. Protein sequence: CASRGLMNTEAFF.

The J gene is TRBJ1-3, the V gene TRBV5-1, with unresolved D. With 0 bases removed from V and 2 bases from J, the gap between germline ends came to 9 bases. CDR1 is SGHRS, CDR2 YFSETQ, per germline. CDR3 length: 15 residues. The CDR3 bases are TGCGCCAGCAGCTTGGCCATGGCTGCTGGAAACACCATATATTTT. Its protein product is CASSLAMAAGNTIYF.

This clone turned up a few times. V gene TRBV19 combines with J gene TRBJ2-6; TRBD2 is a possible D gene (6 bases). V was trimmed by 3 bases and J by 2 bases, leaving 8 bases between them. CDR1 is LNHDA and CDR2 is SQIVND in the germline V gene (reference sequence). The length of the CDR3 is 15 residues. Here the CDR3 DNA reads TGTGCCAGTAGTATGGGGGGAACTGGGGCCAACGTCCTGACTTTC. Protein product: CASSMGGTGANVLTF.

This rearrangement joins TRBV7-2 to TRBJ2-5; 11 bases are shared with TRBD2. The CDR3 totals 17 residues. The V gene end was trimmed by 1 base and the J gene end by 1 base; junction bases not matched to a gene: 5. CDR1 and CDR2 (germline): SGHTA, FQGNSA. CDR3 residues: CASSLVLAGAVQETQYF. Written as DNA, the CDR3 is TGTGCCAGCAGCTTAGTACTAGCGGGAGCGGTCCAAGAGACCCAGTACTTC.

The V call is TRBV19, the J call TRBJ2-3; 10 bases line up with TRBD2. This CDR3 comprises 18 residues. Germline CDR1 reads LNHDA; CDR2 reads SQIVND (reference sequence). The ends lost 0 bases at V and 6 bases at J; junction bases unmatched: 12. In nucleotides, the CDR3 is TGTGCCAGTAGTATAGATGGTCCCGGACTAGCGGCCCTGGATACGCAGTATTTT. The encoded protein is CASSIDGPGLAALDTQYF.

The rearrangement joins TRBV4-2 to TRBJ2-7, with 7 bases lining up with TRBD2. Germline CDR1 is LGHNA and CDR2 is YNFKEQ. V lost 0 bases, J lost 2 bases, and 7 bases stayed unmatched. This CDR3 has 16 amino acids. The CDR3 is CASSQDPSGAAYEQYF. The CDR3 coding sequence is TGTGCCAGCAGCCAAGACCCTAGCGGAGCCGCCTACGAGCAGTACTTC.

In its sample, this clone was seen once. The CDR3 loop is CASRVGQHQPQHF. The CDR3, as DNA: TGTGCCAGCAGAGTGGGACAGCATCAGCCCCAGCATTTT. This chain connects TRBV6-5 to TRBJ1-5; TRBD1 aligns across 7 bases. Germline V gives CDR1 MNHEY, CDR2 SVGAGI. With 6 bases clipped from V and 5 bases from J, the junction kept 4 bases outside the gene matches. This CDR3 is built from 13 residues.

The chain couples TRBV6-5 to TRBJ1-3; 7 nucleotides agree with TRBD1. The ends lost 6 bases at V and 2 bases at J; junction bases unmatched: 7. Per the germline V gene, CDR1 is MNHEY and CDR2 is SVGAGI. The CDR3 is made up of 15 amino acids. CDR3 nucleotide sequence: TGTGCCAGCAGCCTGGACAGGACAGCTGGAAACACCATATATTTT. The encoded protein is CASSLDRTAGNTIYF.

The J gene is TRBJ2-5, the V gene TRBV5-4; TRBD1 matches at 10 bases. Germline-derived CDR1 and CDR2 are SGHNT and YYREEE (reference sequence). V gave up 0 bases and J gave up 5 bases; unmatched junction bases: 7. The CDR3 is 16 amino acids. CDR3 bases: TGTGCCAGCAGCTTGGTGTTGGGACAGGGGATTGAGACCCAGTACTTC. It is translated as CASSLVLGQGIETQYF.

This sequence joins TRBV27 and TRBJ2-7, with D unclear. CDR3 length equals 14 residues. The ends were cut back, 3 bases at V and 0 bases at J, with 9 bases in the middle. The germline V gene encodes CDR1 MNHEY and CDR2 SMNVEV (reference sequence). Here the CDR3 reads CASSFSRNSYEQYF. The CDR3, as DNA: TGTGCCAGCAGTTTCTCGAGAAACTCCTACGAGCAGTACTTC.

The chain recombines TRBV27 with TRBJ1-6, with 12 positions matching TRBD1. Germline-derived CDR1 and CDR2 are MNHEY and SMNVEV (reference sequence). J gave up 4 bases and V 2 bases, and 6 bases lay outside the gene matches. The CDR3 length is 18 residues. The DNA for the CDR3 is TGTGCCAGCAGTTTAGGGACAGGGGGCGCGATTTATAATTCACCCCTCCACTTT. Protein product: CASSLGTGGAIYNSPLHF.

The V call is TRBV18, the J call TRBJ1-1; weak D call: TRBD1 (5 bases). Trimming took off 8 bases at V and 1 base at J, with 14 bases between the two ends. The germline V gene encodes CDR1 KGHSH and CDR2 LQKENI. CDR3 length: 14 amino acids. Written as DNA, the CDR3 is TGTGCCAGCATACTCGCGGGGGGGAACACTGAAGCTTTCTTT. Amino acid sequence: CASILAGGNTEAFF.

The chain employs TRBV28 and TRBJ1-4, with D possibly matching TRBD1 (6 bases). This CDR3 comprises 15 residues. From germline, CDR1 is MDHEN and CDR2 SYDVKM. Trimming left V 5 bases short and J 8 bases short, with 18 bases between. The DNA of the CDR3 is TGTGCCAGCAGTCCCCACAGGGCCCTCGGGGAAAAACTGTTTTTT. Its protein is CASSPHRALGEKLFF.

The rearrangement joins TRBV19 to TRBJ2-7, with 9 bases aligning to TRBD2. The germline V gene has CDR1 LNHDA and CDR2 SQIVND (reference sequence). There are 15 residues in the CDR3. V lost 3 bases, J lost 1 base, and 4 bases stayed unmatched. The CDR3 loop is CASSIRSGRSYEQYF. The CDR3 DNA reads TGTGCCAGTAGTATTCGTAGCGGGAGATCCTACGAGCAGTACTTC.